The 27 T cell receptor beta chains reported below all come from one sample, sequenced in a study of early T cells in non-severe SARS-CoV-2 infection. TCRdb analysed the 5' RACE reads with MiXCR anew, one entry per CDR3 protein. The sample lists approximately 85,000 distinct CDR3 sequences, roughly 12% occurring once. Sequencing was performed on whole blood. These TCRs come from an adult who was a healthcare worker with PCR-confirmed SARS-CoV-2 infection or an uninfected control (not recorded which).

This clonotype showed up many times. This chain joins TRBV2 and TRBJ2-7; tentative D call: TRBD2 (6 bases). The germline V gene has CDR1 SNHLY and CDR2 FYNNEI. Trimming removed 5 bases at V and 0 bases at J, with 17 bases between. CDR3 length: 16 residues. This CDR3 reads CASSFSLSGSSYEQYF. The DNA for the CDR3 is TGTGCCAGCAGTTTTTCCCTTTCCGGGAGCTCCTACGAGCAGTACTTC. The variable domain in full, completed from reference TRBV2 and TRBJ2-7, reads EPEVTQTPSHQVTQMGQEVILRCVPISNHLYFYWYRQILGQKVEFLVSFYNNEISEKSEIFDDQFSVERPDGSNFTLKIRSTKLEDSAMYFCASSFSLSGSSYEQYFGPGTRLTVT.

As for this clonotype: A much bigger clone sits one base away, suggesting this may be a read error. This chain connects TRBV11-2 to TRBJ1-1; D is unclear. Per germline, CDR1 SGHAT and CDR2 FQNNGV. CDR3 length: 12 amino acids. V gave up 5 bases and J gave up 1 base, with 5 bases separating them. Here the CDR3 DNA reads TGTGCCAGCAGCGCACAGAACACTGAAGCTTTCTTT. The encoded protein is CASSAQNTEAFF.

Ten or more counts support this clonotype. V and J are TRBV3-1 and TRBJ2-3, with 9 bases identical to TRBD1. Germline-derived CDR1 and CDR2 are LGHDT and YNNKEL (reference sequence). This CDR3 has 14 amino acids. Germline trimming cut 4 bases from V and 1 base from J; bases unmatched to any gene: 0. This chain's CDR3 is CASSRDRGTDTQYF. Written as DNA, the CDR3 is TGTGCCAGCAGCCGGGACAGGGGCACAGATACGCAGTATTTT.

The chain has TRBV10-3 and TRBJ2-1; the D is unclear. Germline CDR1 is ENHRY and CDR2 is SYGVKD. This CDR3 is 15 amino acids long. Trimming cost V 8 bases and J 0 bases, with 14 bases left between them. CDR3 coding DNA: TGTGCCATCGGACCAACATGGAGCTCCTACAATGAGCAGTTCTTC. Its translation is CAIGPTWSSYNEQFF.

This clonotype has only a few counts. This chain connects TRBV10-2 to TRBJ2-3; 7 bases are shared with TRBD2. From germline, CDR1 is WSHSY and CDR2 SAAADI. Trimming took 2 bases from V and 2 from J; bases not matched to a gene: 4. The CDR3 runs 15 residues. The CDR3, as DNA: TGCGCCAGCAGTGAGATCCAGCGGGACACAGATACGCAGTATTTT. This gives the protein CASSEIQRDTDTQYF.

The chain has TRBV12-3 or TRBV12-4 and TRBJ1-6; D call uncertain. The CDR3 is made up of 16 amino acids. V was trimmed by 6 bases and J by 0 bases, leaving 12 bases between them. DNA for the CDR3: TGTGCCAGCAGCCCAGACTTGGGCTCCTATAATTCACCCCTCCACTTT. Translated, it gives CASSPDLGSYNSPLHF.

The sample holds many counts of this clonotype. The V gene is TRBV27, the J gene TRBJ1-4; tentatively, D is TRBD1 (6 bases). V lost 3 bases and J lost 8, with 13 bases in between. Germline-derived CDR1 and CDR2 are MNHEY and SMNVEV (reference sequence). The CDR3 sequence is 14 residues long. CDR3 region: CASSFLSGTEKLFF. The CDR3, as DNA: TGTGCCAGCAGTTTTTTGTCAGGGACAGAAAAACTGTTTTTT.

This clonotype was counted ten times or more. The chain uses TRBV12-5 and TRBJ2-2, with no clear D. CDR1 LGHNT and CDR2 FRNRAP come from the germline V gene. The CDR3 is 13 amino acids. Trimming shortened V by 3 bases and J by 6 bases, and 8 bases separated the two germline ends. The CDR3 nucleotides are TGTGCTAGTGGTTTCACGCTGGCCGGGGAGCTGTTTTTT. It is translated as CASGFTLAGELFF.

This clonotype was counted a few times. The chain recombines TRBV3-1 with TRBJ2-1; 10 positions agree with TRBD1. Per the germline V gene, CDR1 is LGHDT and CDR2 is YNNKEL (reference sequence). The CDR3 contains 14 residues. J gave up 6 bases and V 4 bases, and 3 bases lay outside the gene matches. The CDR3 spells CASSLRTGGNEQFF. The CDR3, as DNA: TGTGCCAGCAGCCTTCGGACAGGGGGCAATGAGCAGTTCTTC.

The rearrangement uses TRBV20-1 and TRBJ2-3; the D gene could be TRBD1 or TRBD2 (7 bases each). Germline loops: CDR1 DFQATT, CDR2 SNEGSKA (reference sequence). Trimming cost V 6 bases and J 6 bases, with 19 bases left between them. The CDR3 length is 14 residues. The CDR3 coding sequence is TGCAGTGCCCTTAACCCAGGGGGGGCGGATACGCAGTATTTT. Its protein is CSALNPGGADTQYF.

This clonotype was seen only a few times. The rearrangement uses TRBV20-1 and TRBJ1-1, with D hard to call. Germline values: CDR1 DFQATT, CDR2 SNEGSKA (reference sequence). V was clipped by 0 bases and J by 4 bases, with 12 bases between them. The CDR3 runs to 14 residues. The CDR3 protein is CSARDPRGGTEAFF. The CDR3 coding sequence is TGCAGTGCTAGAGATCCGCGGGGAGGCACTGAAGCTTTCTTT.

This clonotype was recorded a few times. The J gene is TRBJ2-7, the V gene TRBV7-2; maybe TRBD1 (7 bases). Trimming removed 1 base from V and 1 base from J, with 11 bases in between. This CDR3 has 15 residues. Germline V gene data show CDR1 as SGHTA and CDR2 as FQGNSA. CDR3 region: CASSLGQGLSYEQYF. Here the CDR3 DNA reads TGTGCCAGCAGCTTAGGACAGGGACTTTCCTACGAGCAGTACTTC. Filled out from reference TRBV7-2 and TRBJ2-7, the complete variable domain reads GAGVSQSPSNKVTEKGKDVELRCDPISGHTALYWYRQSLGQGLEFLIYFQGNSAPDKSGLPSDRFSAERTGGSVSTLTIQRTQQEDSAVYLCASSLGQGLSYEQYFGPGTRLTVT.

This clonotype was counted a few times. This chain links TRBV6-6 with TRBJ2-3; TRBD2 matches at 10 bases. This CDR3 is built from 17 residues. The germline V gene encodes CDR1 MNHNY and CDR2 SVGAGI (reference sequence). J was trimmed by 0 bases and V by 4 bases; bases with no gene match: 7. The CDR3 spells CASSSPGLASSTDTQYF. CDR3 bases: TGTGCCAGCAGTTCCCCGGGACTAGCGTCTAGCACAGATACGCAGTATTTT.

This chain joins TRBV3-1 and TRBJ2-1, with 9 bases aligning to TRBD2. Per germline, CDR1 LGHDT and CDR2 YNNKEL (reference sequence). The trim removed 4 bases at V and 5 bases at J, leaving 6 bases unmatched. The CDR3 has 15 amino acids. Written as DNA, the CDR3 is TGTGCCAGCAGCCTCATAGCGGGGGAGGACAATGAGCAGTTCTTC. Its translation: CASSLIAGEDNEQFF.

There are a few counts of this clonotype. The chain recombines TRBV9 with TRBJ2-3; D not certain. CDR3 length: 14 amino acids. From germline, CDR1 is SGDLS and CDR2 YYNGEE. V shed 4 bases and J shed 2 bases, with 11 bases lying between them. In DNA, the CDR3 is TGTGCCAGCAGCCGTGTGAGCTCCACAGATACGCAGTATTTT. It codes for CASSRVSSTDTQYF.

This clonotype was counted ten times or more. The chain joins TRBV5-6 to TRBJ2-7; 9 nucleotides line up with TRBD2. This CDR3 comprises 17 residues. The germline gives CDR1 SGHDT, CDR2 YYEEEE. With V trimmed by 4 bases and J by 3 bases, 14 bases remained unmatched. The CDR3 reads CASSPLVRREGGYEQYF. CDR3 DNA: TGTGCCAGCAGCCCTCTAGTCAGGCGGGAGGGTGGCTACGAGCAGTACTTC.

The rearrangement links TRBV19 to TRBJ2-1, with 8 bases aligning to TRBD2. Germline V gives CDR1 LNHDA, CDR2 SQIVND (reference sequence). Trimming took 1 base from V and 2 from J; bases not matched to a gene: 1. There are 15 residues in the CDR3. The CDR3 loop reads CASSIALAAYNEQFF. CDR3 nucleotides: TGTGCCAGTAGTATAGCACTAGCGGCCTACAATGAGCAGTTCTTC.

This clonotype was found a few times. The V gene is TRBV18, the J gene TRBJ2-2; D unresolved. The CDR3 runs 14 residues. Per the germline V gene, CDR1 is KGHSH and CDR2 is LQKENI. V shed 4 bases and J shed 3 bases, with 9 bases lying between them. The CDR3 DNA sequence: TGTGCCAGCTCACTGGTATCGGACACCGGGGAGCTGTTTTTT. This encodes CASSLVSDTGELFF.

This chain uses TRBV12-3 or TRBV12-4 with TRBJ2-6; 8 bases are shared with TRBD2. The CDR3 loop spans 17 amino acids. The trim removed 6 bases at V and 0 bases at J, leaving 7 bases unmatched. The CDR3 nucleotides are TGTGCCAGCAGCCCTAGCGGGTTTGGCTCTGGGGCCAACGTCCTGACTTTC. Residues: CASSPSGFGSGANVLTF.

This clonotype was detected many times. The rearrangement uses TRBV7-2 and TRBJ1-5; D might be TRBD1 (5 bases). This CDR3 comprises 15 residues. With 8 bases removed from V and 6 bases from J, the gap between germline ends came to 20 bases. Germline CDR1 reads SGHTA; CDR2 reads FQGNSA. The CDR3 here is CASRTAGGTGQPQHF. CDR3 DNA: TGTGCCAGCCGGACCGCTGGGGGGACGGGTCAGCCCCAGCATTTT.

The chain combines TRBV3-1 with TRBJ2-1; D possibly matches TRBD1 or TRBD2 (5 bases each). The CDR3 totals 13 residues. The germline V and J ends were trimmed by 4 bases and 9 bases, with 13 bases remaining between them. In germline, CDR1 is LGHDT, CDR2 YNNKEL (reference sequence). The CDR3 nucleotides are TGTGCCAGCAGCCTTACCACTGGGGGTGAGCAGTTCTTC. It is translated as CASSLTTGGEQFF.

The sample holds a few counts of this clonotype. The CDR3 nucleotides read TGTGCCACTGGACTAGCGGGAGGGACCCAAGAGACCCAGTACTTC. Translation gives CATGLAGGTQETQYF. V gene TRBV10-3 combines with J gene TRBJ2-5; 15 bases are a match to TRBD2. The germline V gene has CDR1 ENHRY and CDR2 SYGVKD. With 10 bases clipped from V and 1 base from J, the junction kept 4 bases outside the gene matches. The CDR3 has 15 residues.

This clonotype was seen ten or more times. The rearrangement uses TRBV20-1 and TRBJ1-6; 7 bases are shared with TRBD1. Losses at the gene ends were 6 bases for V and 6 bases for J; bases not matched to a gene: 5. The germline CDR1 and CDR2 sequences are DFQATT and SNEGSKA (reference sequence). The CDR3 totals 13 residues. The CDR3 DNA sequence: TGCAGTGCCCCCGGGACAGTTAATTCACCCCTCCACTTT. Its protein product is CSAPGTVNSPLHF.

The table lists this clonotype with many counts. The rearrangement joins TRBV10-2 to TRBJ2-2; a possible D gene is TRBD2 (6 bases). Germline CDR1 is WSHSY and CDR2 is SAAADI. The CDR3 length is 14 residues. V gave up 11 bases and J gave up 4 bases, with 17 bases separating them. The DNA for the CDR3 is TGCGCCGCAAGTGGCCTAGCGACCACCGGGGAGCTGTTTTTT. Its translation is CAASGLATTGELFF.

At least ten counts were recorded for this clonotype. The DNA for the CDR3 is TGTGCCAGCAGTGAAGCGTCATTGCGAGATACGCAGTATTTT. It codes for CASSEASLRDTQYF. The chain uses TRBV6-1 and TRBJ2-3; D is unclear. V dropped 0 bases and J dropped 5 bases, with 9 bases sitting between them. The CDR3 contains 14 residues. Germline lookup yields CDR1 MNHNS and CDR2 SASEGT.

The chain couples TRBV4-3 to TRBJ2-1; no clear D. The CDR3 is 16 amino acids. V shed 0 bases and J shed 0 bases, with 9 bases lying between them. Germline V gene data show CDR1 as LGHNA and CDR2 as YSLEER. This CDR3 is CASSQDRPSSYNEQFF. The CDR3 nucleotides are TGCGCCAGCAGCCAAGACCGGCCGAGCTCCTACAATGAGCAGTTCTTC.

The table lists this clonotype with a few counts. The J gene is TRBJ2-6, the V gene TRBV5-6; D is possibly TRBD2 (6 bases). The CDR3 sequence is 16 residues long. Per germline, CDR1 SGHDT and CDR2 YYEEEE. Trimming cost V 2 bases and J 0 bases, with 9 bases left between them. The CDR3: CASSLFGGSGANVLTF. The CDR3 coding sequence is TGTGCCAGCAGCTTATTCGGGGGCTCTGGGGCCAACGTCCTGACTTTC.